Following are 23 T cell receptor beta chains from one sample sequenced in a study of blood T cell repertoires in COVID-19. Some clones are missing from TCRdb's copy, which holds only in-frame ones; the method was immunoSEQ multiplex PCR. The table includes 150,000 to 200,000 clones, around 83% detected once. The sequenced sample was peripheral blood. All receptors derive from a woman older than 75 in a cohort sampled during active or convalescent COVID-19.

This rearrangement joins TRBV7-2 to TRBJ1-3; D gene uncertain. The V gene's germline CDR1 is SGHTA and CDR2 FQGNSA. This CDR3 is built from 15 residues. V was clipped by 8 bases and J by 0 bases, with 14 bases between them. In DNA form, the CDR3 reads TGTGCCAGCCCCTCGGAGGGCCGCTCTGGAAACACCATATATTTT. It translates to CASPSEGRSGNTIYF.

V usage is TRBV6-5 and J usage is TRBJ2-4; 8 bases agree with TRBD1. The CDR3 is 14 residues long. The trim removed 4 bases at V and 6 bases at J, leaving 5 bases unmatched. Germline CDR1 MNHEY, CDR2 SVGAGI. Here the CDR3 DNA reads TGTGCCAGCAGTTCACCGGGACAGGCAAACATTCAGTACTTC. Translating it yields CASSSPGQANIQYF.

The V and J genes are TRBV19 and TRBJ1-2; 7 bases match TRBD1. The V segment lost 4 bases and the J segment 2 bases; nucleotides outside the gene matches: 7. The CDR3 totals 15 residues. In germline, CDR1 is LNHDA, CDR2 SQIVND (reference sequence). The CDR3 nucleotides are TGTGCCAGTAGTAACCCCTCGACAGGGAACTATGGCTACACCTTC. Encoded protein: CASSNPSTGNYGYTF.

CDR3 amino acids: CASSFGAGPYEQYV. The CDR3, as DNA: TGTGCCAGCAGCTTTGGGGCAGGTCCCTACGAGCAGTACGTC. V gene TRBV5-5 combines with J gene TRBJ2-7; D is possibly TRBD1 (5 bases). Germline loops: CDR1 SGHKS, CDR2 YYEKEE (reference sequence). Trimming left V 2 bases short and J 2 bases short, with 11 bases between. The CDR3 has 14 amino acids.

This clone was seen a single time. The chain uses TRBV2 and TRBJ2-1; no firm D call. The CDR3 spans 13 residues. The germline V gene encodes CDR1 SNHLY and CDR2 FYNNEI. V shed 0 bases and J shed 8 bases, with 8 bases lying between them. This CDR3 is CASSEASTDEQFF. The CDR3 region has the DNA TGTGCCAGCAGTGAAGCTTCAACGGATGAGCAGTTCTTC.

The chain joins TRBV27 to TRBJ2-7; tentatively, D is TRBD1 (5 bases). CDR3 length: 14 residues. Germline lookup yields CDR1 MNHEY and CDR2 SMNVEV (reference sequence). V lost 2 bases and J 7 bases, leaving 15 bases between the germline ends. CDR3 sequence reads: CASSLGLTAQEQYF. The DNA for the CDR3 is TGTGCCAGCAGTTTAGGTTTGACAGCTCAAGAGCAGTACTTC.

The rearrangement joins TRBV5-1 to TRBJ2-3, with D possibly TRBD1 on 7 matching bases. The CDR3 consists of 16 residues. CDR1 SGHRS and CDR2 YFSETQ come from the germline V gene. V was pared by 1 base and J by 6 bases, with 18 bases between. The CDR3 nucleotides are TGCGCCAGCAGCTTGAAACGACAGGGCCGGGGGGATACGCAGTATTTT. It is translated as CASSLKRQGRGDTQYF.

The chain recombines TRBV29-1 with TRBJ1-4, with D possibly TRBD1 on 6 matching bases. The CDR3 loop spans 14 amino acids. Germline V gene data show CDR1 as SQVTM and CDR2 as ANQGSEA. V gave up 5 bases and J gave up 4 bases, with 14 bases separating them. CDR3 protein: CSVYGQNINEKLFF. CDR3 coding DNA: TGCAGCGTTTATGGACAGAACATTAATGAAAAACTGTTTTTT.

V and J are TRBV11-3 and TRBJ1-6, with TRBD1 matching over 8 bases. The junction had 3 bases not matched to a gene; V was cut back by 10 bases and J by 7 bases. Per germline, CDR1 SGHNT and CDR2 YENEEA. The CDR3 totals 12 residues. The DNA of the CDR3 is TGTGCCACCCGACAGGGGAATTCACCCCTCCACTTT. Its protein is CATRQGNSPLHF.

V usage is TRBV21-1 and J usage is TRBJ2-7; the table's D gene call, TRBD1, was not cross checked with the DNA. TRBV21-1 is designated a pseudogene. The CDR3 sequence is 21 residues long. CDR3 amino acids: CASGSSFEDSSGVERNYEQYV. As DNA, the CDR3 is TGTGCCAGCGGCTCGTCTTTCGAAGACTCCTCAGGGGTTGAAAGGAATTACGAGCAGTACGTC.

This clone was recorded a few times. This chain connects TRBV12-2 to TRBJ2-1; the table gives TRBD2 as D, unverified against the DNA. TRBV12-2 counts as a pseudogene. The CDR3 extends over 17 amino acids. CDR3 nucleotide sequence: TGTGCAAGTCGCTTAGAGGGGGGGACTAGCGGGAGCTATGAGCAGTTCTTC. Translation: CASRLEGGTSGSYEQFF.

CDR3 sequence (DNA): TGCGCCAGCAGCCAGGGGGCAAACACCGGGGAGCTGTTTTTT. This translates into CASSQGANTGELFF. This chain links TRBV4-3 with TRBJ2-2; D is perhaps TRBD1 (6 bases). The V and J ends lost 3 bases and 2 bases respectively, with 7 bases between them. Per germline, CDR1 LGHNA and CDR2 YSLEER. There are 14 residues in the CDR3.

This sequence joins TRBV7-2 and TRBJ1-5; 11 nucleotides agree with TRBD1. CDR1 and CDR2 from the germline V gene are SGHTA and FQGNSA. This CDR3 has 15 residues. Trimming cost V 5 bases and J 2 bases; bases outside gene matches: 2. In nucleotides, the CDR3 is TGTGCCAGCAGCCCGGGACAGGGGGGCAATCAGCCCCAGCATTTT. Protein product: CASSPGQGGNQPQHF.

The chain has TRBV6-5 and TRBJ2-3; TRBD2 matches 9 bases. J gave up 2 bases and V 5 bases, and 5 bases lay outside the gene matches. CDR1 is MNHEY, CDR2 SVGAGI, per germline. The CDR3 sequence is 15 residues long. The CDR3 region is CASSPLAGHTDTQYF. CDR3 bases: TGTGCCAGCAGTCCTCTAGCGGGGCACACAGATACGCAGTATTTT.

V is TRBV10-3 and J is TRBJ1-1; D gene unclear. V lost 7 bases to trimming and J lost 3 bases, with 9 bases between them. This CDR3 has 12 amino acids. The germline V gene encodes CDR1 ENHRY and CDR2 SYGVKD. In DNA form, the CDR3 reads TGTGCCATCATGAGAACCCACACTGAAGCTTTCTTT. It is translated as CAIMRTHTEAFF.

This chain joins TRBV12-3 or TRBV12-4 and TRBJ1-1, with a possible D match to TRBD1 (5 bases). This CDR3 has 13 amino acids. Trimming removed 6 bases from V and 4 bases from J, with 12 bases in between. Here the CDR3 DNA reads TGTGCCAGCAGCCCCCTAAGGGGCACTGAAGCTTTCTTT. It codes for CASSPLRGTEAFF.

The chain is built from TRBV5-6 and TRBJ2-3; 8 positions match TRBD2. This CDR3 is built from 16 residues. V shed 0 bases and J 0 bases; nucleotides not matched to a gene: 3. The germline gives CDR1 SGHDT, CDR2 YYEEEE. CDR3 loop: CASSLGTSRSTDTQYF. As DNA, the CDR3 is TGTGCCAGCAGCTTGGGGACTAGCCGTAGCACAGATACGCAGTATTTT.

This chain links TRBV5-1 with TRBJ2-3, with no clear D. The CDR3 sequence is 14 residues long. In germline, CDR1 is SGHRS, CDR2 YFSETQ. V was pared by 2 bases and J by 6 bases, with 13 bases between. CDR3 loop: CASSFLTGSDTQYF. The CDR3, as DNA: TGCGCCAGCAGCTTCTTGACTGGGTCGGATACGCAGTATTTT.

The rearrangement links TRBV20-1 to TRBJ2-5; D unclear. There are 11 residues in the CDR3. The germline V gene has CDR1 DFQATT and CDR2 SNEGSKA (reference sequence). Deletions cut 1 base from V and 4 bases from J, with 4 bases between. CDR3 amino acids: CSARVAETQYF. The CDR3 region has the DNA TGCAGTGCTAGAGTGGCAGAGACCCAGTACTTC.

The chain is built from TRBV10-3 and TRBJ1-5; 7 bases are shared with TRBD1. Germline V CDR1 and CDR2: ENHRY, SYGVKD. The CDR3 is 16 amino acids. After removal of 10 bases from V and 3 bases from J, the junction contained 15 bases not matched to a gene. The chain's CDR3 is CATQDRDKGDNQPQHF. The CDR3 nucleotides are TGTGCCACCCAAGACAGGGACAAGGGGGACAATCAGCCCCAGCATTTT.

V is TRBV14 and J is TRBJ1-4; D may be TRBD1 (6 bases). Germline assignment: CDR1 SGHDN and CDR2 FVKESK. The germline V and J ends were trimmed by 5 bases and 9 bases, with 10 bases remaining between them. CDR3 length: 12 amino acids. The chain's CDR3 is CASSSDRQKLFF. CDR3 in DNA: TGTGCCAGCAGCTCGGACAGACAAAAACTGTTTTTT.

The V gene is TRBV25-1, the J gene TRBJ2-3; 7 bases match TRBD2. CDR1 MGHDK and CDR2 SYGVNS come from the germline V gene. The CDR3 is 16 amino acids. V lost 2 bases, J lost 5 bases, and 10 bases stayed unmatched. Here the CDR3 DNA reads TGTGCCAGCAGTGAAGGCGCGGGAGAGGTCAAAGATACGCAGTATTTT. Encoded protein: CASSEGAGEVKDTQYF.

The chain uses TRBV9 and TRBJ2-2, with 7 bases matching TRBD1. Per germline, CDR1 SGDLS and CDR2 YYNGEE. Unmatched junction bases numbered 6, after V lost 4 bases and J lost 3 bases. The CDR3 extends over 15 amino acids. This chain's CDR3 is CASSPRDRYTGELFF. DNA of the CDR3: TGTGCCAGCAGCCCCCGGGACAGATACACCGGGGAGCTGTTTTTT. Filled out from reference TRBV9 and TRBJ2-2, the complete variable domain reads DSGVTQTPKHLITATGQRVTLRCSPRSGDLSVYWYQQSLDQGLQFLIQYYNGEERAKGNILERFSAQQFPDLHSELNLSSLELGDSALYFCASSPRDRYTGELFFGEGSRLTVL.